The 2 T cell receptor beta chains below all came from one sample that was sequenced in a study of blood T cell repertoires in COVID-19 (dated by TCRdb to about 2020). Library creation used the immunoSEQ multiplex PCR assay. TCRdb holds this immuneACCESS table with in-frame rearrangements only. Some clones are missing; in checked studies, unresolved V genes explain under half, and the rest has no known cause. The sample table contains some 160,000 clones; only one count was recorded for 76% of them. The ten most abundant clones make up about 4% of the sample. The sample comprised peripheral blood. Receptors originate from a man in his fifties or sixties with acute or convalescent COVID-19.

This clone was observed a few times. The chain couples TRBV27 to TRBJ2-5; 8 bases are a match to TRBD2. This CDR3 has 17 residues. The trim removed 2 bases at V and 2 bases at J, leaving 10 bases unmatched. CDR1 is MNHEY and CDR2 is SMNVEV in the germline V gene (reference sequence). CDR3 sequence reads: CASSLIGGLGVQETQYF. The CDR3 nucleotides are TGTGCCAGCAGTTTAATAGGGGGACTAGGGGTACAAGAGACCCAGTACTTC.

This clone occurred a few times. V is TRBV6-1 and J is TRBJ1-4, with D uncertain. V lost 2 bases, J lost 8 bases, and 18 bases lay in between. Germline V gene lookup returns CDR1 MNHNS and CDR2 SASEGT. CDR3 length: 16 amino acids. The CDR3 protein is CASSESEWSPGEKLFF. The CDR3 coding sequence is TGTGCCAGCAGTGAATCCGAGTGGAGTCCCGGGGAAAAACTGTTTTTT.